This TCR beta chain is from a study of PD-L1 blockade in urothelial cancer. At the level of the study: The median T cell count in blood samples was 110,000 to 150,000.

In germline, CDR1 is MDHEN, CDR2 SYDVKM. This CDR3 is 15 amino acids long. Trimming removed 7 bases from V and 5 bases from J; junction bases left unmatched: 10. As concerns this clone: What it binds is unknown.

Each PCR received spiked synthetic TCR analog templates. Repertoires were generated with immunoSEQ multiplex PCR, while TCRdb's copy carries only in-frame clones and drops some. Altogether roughly 45,000 clones are present, almost 85% being singletons, with the ten largest covering roughly 13%. Stated time point: peripheral blood 6 weeks after treatment start. Between 1 and 8 samples, pretreatment and on-treatment, were given by each patient. Study findings and constraints: At 3 weeks on treatment, tumor-associated clones expanded more with durable benefit.

The V gene is TRBV28, the J gene TRBJ2-3, with 9 bases aligning to TRBD1. Sequenced here: PBMCs, sampled around atezolizumab (anti-PD-L1) treatment. The receptor was derived from a man between 60 and 75 years old with urothelial cancer. The CDR3 sequence is CASIMTGGGGDTQYF. CDR3 coding DNA: TGTGCCAGCATCATGACAGGGGGAGGTGGAGATACGCAGTATTTT.